These 21 T cell receptor beta chains share one sample of origin, sequenced in a study of T-cell reconstitution after alpha-beta-depleted transplantation in children. For TCRbeta, the library was prepared with unique molecular identifiers. TCRdb fed the PCR reads into MiXCR, producing one record per CDR3 protein. The profile shows about 1,000,000 distinct CDR3 sequences, about 31% of them singletons. Sequences were derived from PBMCs, mostly from graft donor cells, sampled 360 days after TCRalphabeta/CD19-depleted stem cell transplant. These receptors came from a boy younger than two who had a stem cell transplant for SCID, so the T cells may come from the graft donor.

V is TRBV15 and J is TRBJ1-1; D ambiguous. Germline lookup yields CDR1 LNHNV and CDR2 YYDKDF (reference sequence). Trimming removed 1 base from V and 4 bases from J, with 19 bases in between. The CDR3 length is 17 residues. CDR3 in amino acids: CATSRGRDSFIGTEAFF. Here the CDR3 DNA reads TGTGCCACCAGCAGAGGAAGGGATTCTTTTATCGGCACTGAAGCTTTCTTT.

This clonotype was seen more than once but under ten times. This chain joins TRBV15 and TRBJ2-3; a possible D gene is TRBD2 (5 bases). The CDR3 totals 15 residues. From germline, CDR1 is LNHNV and CDR2 YYDKDF (reference sequence). Between the trimmed V and J ends, which lost 1 base and 2 bases, there was a span of 10 bases. CDR3 protein: CATSRVGELTDTQYF. CDR3 DNA sequence: TGTGCCACCAGCAGAGTCGGGGAGCTCACAGATACGCAGTATTTT.

The CDR3 DNA is TGCAGTGCTAGAGCGTGGGGGGGTACCACAGATACGCAGTATTTT. It yields the protein CSARAWGGTTDTQYF. The V gene is TRBV20-1, the J gene TRBJ2-3, with TRBD2 identical over 7 bases. V lost 1 base, J lost 2 bases, and 6 bases stayed unmatched. Germline loops: CDR1 DFQATT, CDR2 SNEGSKA (reference sequence). CDR3 size: 15 residues.

In DNA form, the CDR3 reads TGTGCCAGCAGTCGCTGGACAGGGGCGGGGAACACTGAAGCTTTCTTT. Translated: CASSRWTGAGNTEAFF. The rearrangement links TRBV27 to TRBJ1-1; 9 bases align to TRBD1. Per the germline V gene, CDR1 is MNHEY and CDR2 is SMNVEV (reference sequence). The V segment lost 5 bases and the J segment 1 base; nucleotides outside the gene matches: 8. This CDR3 comprises 16 residues.

The chain couples TRBV10-3 to TRBJ2-7; 7 bases are shared with TRBD1. This CDR3 region has 14 residues. Germline assignment: CDR1 ENHRY and CDR2 SYGVKD. V gave up 6 bases and J gave up 2 bases; unmatched junction bases: 7. Written as DNA, the CDR3 is TGTGCCATCAGGGGGACAGCGAGACCCTACGAGCAGTACTTC. As protein: CAIRGTARPYEQYF.

This clonotype was seen a few times. This chain joins TRBV6-5 and TRBJ2-3; D tentatively fits TRBD1 or TRBD2 (5 bases each). The CDR3 spans 15 residues. The germline gives CDR1 MNHEY, CDR2 SVGAGI. Trimming removed 0 bases at V and 8 bases at J, with 15 bases between. The CDR3, as DNA: TGTGCCAGCAGTTACTCGGGGACCCCCAGCGGTACGCAGTATTTT. Translation gives CASSYSGTPSGTQYF.

The CDR3 nucleotides are TGTGCCAGTAGTATAGGAGGGACCGGGCCCGAAGCTTTCTTT. Translation: CASSIGGTGPEAFF. This chain links TRBV19 with TRBJ1-1, with D possibly being TRBD1 (5 bases). The CDR3 totals 14 residues. V dropped 1 base and J dropped 8 bases, with 14 bases sitting between them. Per the germline V gene, CDR1 is LNHDA and CDR2 is SQIVND (reference sequence).

The chain is built from TRBV18 and TRBJ2-2, with D tentatively TRBD2 (5 bases). CDR3 length: 14 residues. The germline V gene encodes CDR1 KGHSH and CDR2 LQKENI. V lost 6 bases and J lost 3, with 11 bases in between. In nucleotides, the CDR3 is TGTGCCAGCTCCGGGGAGTCCGACACCGGGGAGCTGTTTTTT. This encodes CASSGESDTGELFF.

The V call is TRBV5-1, the J call TRBJ2-3; D might be TRBD1 (5 bases). V lost 7 bases and J lost 2, with 8 bases in between. The germline V gene has CDR1 SGHRS and CDR2 YFSETQ. The CDR3 contains 12 residues. CDR3 loop: CASVGHTDTQYF. The CDR3 DNA is TGCGCCAGCGTGGGGCACACAGATACGCAGTATTTT.

V is TRBV12-3 or TRBV12-4 and J is TRBJ1-2; no reliable D call. The CDR3 sequence is 15 residues long. V shed 1 base and J shed 7 bases, with 16 bases lying between them. Written as DNA, the CDR3 is TGTGCCAGCAGTTTAGTACCAGCCGGCATTAGTGGCTACACCTTC. This sequence encodes CASSLVPAGISGYTF.

As to this clonotype: One end of the junction is discordant with germline, which a read error may explain. The rearrangement joins TRBV7-3 to TRBJ2-3, with D hard to call. This CDR3 is built from 14 residues. Germline CDR1 and CDR2: SGHTA and FQGTGA. The CDR3 nucleotides are TGTGCCAGCAGCCTAACAAGAGAGGCAGATACGCAGTATTTT. Translated: CASSLTREADTQYF.

The chain employs TRBV7-8 and TRBJ2-7, with D perhaps matching TRBD2 (6 bases). The germline V and J ends were trimmed by 1 base and 2 bases, with 24 bases remaining between them. The CDR3 covers 19 residues. Germline lookup yields CDR1 SGHVS and CDR2 FQNEAQ. The CDR3 sequence: CASSLGFGRRGSGPYEQYF. DNA for the CDR3: TGTGCCAGCAGCTTAGGATTCGGACGGCGGGGTTCTGGCCCCTACGAGCAGTACTTC. Looking up the rest from reference TRBV7-8 and TRBJ2-7 gives the full variable domain: GAGVSQSPRYKVAKRGQDVALRCDPISGHVSLFWYQQALGQGPEFLTYFQNEAQLDKSGLPSDRFFAERPEGSVSTLKIQRTQQEDSAVYLCASSLGFGRRGSGPYEQYFGPGTRLTVT.

This clonotype was observed a handful of times. CDR3 amino acids: CASSPLGKGNEKLFF. CDR3 DNA: TGTGCCAGCAGTCCCTTGGGAAAAGGGAATGAAAAACTGTTTTTT. This chain joins TRBV6-1 and TRBJ1-4; D is ambiguous. Germline lookup yields CDR1 MNHNS and CDR2 SASEGT. V was pared by 5 bases and J by 5 bases, with 15 bases between. The CDR3 has 15 residues.

This chain uses TRBV3-1 with TRBJ2-1; unclear D gene. The CDR3 spans 12 residues. CDR1 LGHDT and CDR2 YNNKEL come from the germline V gene (reference sequence). Between the trimmed V and J ends, which lost 4 bases and 8 bases, there was a span of 9 bases. CDR3 in amino acids: CASSLRVHEQFF. Here the CDR3 DNA reads TGTGCCAGCAGCCTAAGGGTCCATGAGCAGTTCTTC.

This chain uses TRBV7-9 with TRBJ2-1; D is unclear. Germline V CDR1 and CDR2: SEHNR, FQNEAQ (reference sequence). The CDR3 extends over 15 amino acids. Trimming removed 5 bases from V and 2 bases from J, with 13 bases in between. The CDR3 is CASSPTYPAYNEQFF. The DNA of the CDR3 is TGTGCCAGCAGCCCCACTTACCCTGCCTACAATGAGCAGTTCTTC.

The V and J genes are TRBV5-1 and TRBJ2-1, with D perhaps being TRBD1 or TRBD2 (5 bases each). V lost 5 bases to trimming and J lost 3 bases, with 12 bases between them. This CDR3 contains 14 residues. CDR1 and CDR2 from the germline V gene are SGHRS and YFSETQ. For the CDR3, the DNA is TGCGCCAGCAGAGGAGGACAACACTACAATGAGCAGTTCTTC. As protein: CASRGGQHYNEQFF.

V and J are TRBV4-3 and TRBJ2-1, with 7 positions matching TRBD2. Trimming cost V 10 bases and J 5 bases; bases outside gene matches: 11. This CDR3 has 14 residues. CDR1 and CDR2 (germline): LGHNA, YSLEER. The CDR3 coding sequence is TGCGCCACCGCAACGGGACTAACCAACAATGAGCAGTTCTTC. Residues: CATATGLTNNEQFF.

V and J are TRBV6-2 or TRBV6-3 and TRBJ1-5; TRBD1 agrees at 7 bases. Trimming at V came to 6 bases and at J to 4 bases, leaving 6 bases not matched to a gene. The CDR3 runs 14 residues. CDR1 is MNHEY, CDR2 SVGEGT, per germline. CDR3 nucleotides: TGTGCCAGCAGCCCACAGGGGATAAATCAGCCCCAGCATTTT. It translates to CASSPQGINQPQHF.

Concerning this clonotype: An end of the junction does not agree with germline; a read error may underlie this. The rearrangement joins TRBV25-1 to TRBJ2-1, with D unresolved. Germline CDR1 and CDR2: MGHDK and SYGVNS. CDR3 length equals 11 residues. CDR3 DNA sequence: TGTGCCAGCAGATCCTACAATGAGGAGTTCTTC. Encoded protein: CASRSYNEEFF.

This clonotype was recorded only once. The chain links TRBV28 to TRBJ2-2; D gene unclear. Trimming removed 6 bases at V and 7 bases at J, with 24 bases between. CDR1 MDHEN and CDR2 SYDVKM come from the germline V gene. The CDR3 runs to 17 residues. The CDR3 DNA follows: TGTGCCAGCAGCCCGGTTCAACTACACGGTGGAGTCGGGGAGCTGTTTTTT. Amino acids: CASSPVQLHGGVGELFF.

The chain recombines TRBV5-1 with TRBJ2-5, with 13 bases that match TRBD2. The germline V gene encodes CDR1 SGHRS and CDR2 YFSETQ. J gave up 1 base and V 4 bases, and 4 bases lay outside the gene matches. CDR3 length: 16 amino acids. The DNA of the CDR3 is TGCGCCAGCAGCCAAACTAGCGGGGGGGCCCAAGAGACCCAGTACTTC. Translating gives CASSQTSGGAQETQYF.